These T cell receptor beta chains were read from a single sample in a study of beta chain features in type 1 diabetes. TCRdb's table, derived via immunoSEQ multiplex PCR, lists solely in-frame clones and lacks some. The data show about 220,000 clones, 11% seen once. Source material: central memory CD4+ T cells from blood. These receptor sequences come from a young man in good health. The conserved cysteine and the conserved F or W are not part of the CDR3 here. Clone size is given for some rows only: seen once, a few or many times, or a class if the clone is expanded.

CDR3aa | j_gene | abundance | v_gene
SVLGPTGGRAYEQY | TRBJ2-7 | few | TRBV29-1
AWSVLRSSYEQY | TRBJ2-7 | many | TRBV30
ASSLAGREYEQY | TRBJ2-7 | few | TRBV7-9
ASSAWTVREQY | TRBJ2-7 | - | TRBV7-2
ATSRLGLAQSRDNEQF | TRBJ2-1 | many | TRBV15
ASSLIRDTQY | TRBJ2-3 | - | TRBV7-9
ASSPSGQRETQY | TRBJ2-5 | few | TRBV27
ASSEVGQNTEAF | TRBJ1-1 | few | TRBV6-1
ALDITGSFEQY | TRBJ2-7 | - | TRBV30
ASSMTSDYQETQY | TRBJ2-5 | - | TRBV11-2
AISGTSGRADYEQY | TRBJ2-7 | few | TRBV10-3
ASSPHATGAYEQY | TRBJ2-7 | few | TRBV7-3
SVLGPGVLETQY | TRBJ2-5 | - | TRBV29-1
ASSLASTDTQY | TRBJ2-3 | few | TRBV5-4
ASSFGTRGGPDTQY | TRBJ2-3 | - | TRBV11-3
ASSKGQGGETQY | TRBJ2-5 | - | TRBV11-2
SAKTGTGRF | TRBJ2-1 | - | TRBV20-1
ASSLGPGNIQY | TRBJ2-4 | few | TRBV7-8
ASSKGGGYEQY | TRBJ2-7 | - | TRBV28
ASSSWTFQEETQY | TRBJ2-5 | few | TRBV5-8
ASSLAEVGSGELF | TRBJ2-2 | few | TRBV5-4